This TCR beta chain was recorded in a study of blood T cell repertoires in COVID-19. About the study: Sources were T cells, B-cell-depleted T cells, or PBMCs; the material itself was cDNA or gDNA.

Per the original methods: Reference gene primer amplification yielded estimated nucleated cell counts. The method was immunoSEQ multiplex PCR; TCRdb's version includes in-frame clones alone and lacks a portion of them. V and J calls and clone size come straight from that table; D and trimming were deduced from the DNA. The sample has around 200,000 clones, around 84% seen once. Seattle patients were enrolled while actively infected and followed longitudinally. CDR3 size: 12 residues. The V and J ends lost 7 bases and 6 bases respectively, with 13 bases between them. CDR1 is SNHLY and CDR2 is FYNNEI in the germline V gene.

The source material was peripheral blood. The clonotype was recovered from a woman in her 70s with COVID-19, enrolled during active disease. J is TRBJ2-7 and V is TRBV2; no clear D. The CDR3 spells CASTLRLPEQYV. CDR3 bases: TGTGCCAGCACCTTAAGACTTCCCGAGCAGTACGTC.